Described below is a single TCR beta chain sequence and its context. The antigen is undetermined. The same CDR3 can be traced to other DNA sequences in this sample. The data were taken from a study of cytomegalovirus exposure and HLA in healthy donors. Findings and caveats of the study: As a later analysis revealed, most CMV-associated TCR beta chains appeared HLA-restricted.

This PCR relied on a set of 60 Vbeta primers and 13 Jbeta primers. Repertoires were generated with immunoSEQ multiplex PCR, while TCRdb's copy carries only in-frame clones and drops some. In total, the table holds 50,000 or so clones. The TCR originated in an older woman in good health and CMV-seropositive. Sequenced input: PBMCs.

CDR3 amino acids: CASSINTRSPLHF. CDR3 DNA sequence: TGTGCCAGTAGTATCAACACACGTTCACCCCTCCACTTT. J is TRBJ1-6 and V is TRBV19, with D unclear. CDR1 and CDR2 from the germline V gene are LNHDA and SQIVND (reference sequence). Trimming left V 3 bases short and J 9 bases short, with 9 bases between. The CDR3 is 13 residues long.